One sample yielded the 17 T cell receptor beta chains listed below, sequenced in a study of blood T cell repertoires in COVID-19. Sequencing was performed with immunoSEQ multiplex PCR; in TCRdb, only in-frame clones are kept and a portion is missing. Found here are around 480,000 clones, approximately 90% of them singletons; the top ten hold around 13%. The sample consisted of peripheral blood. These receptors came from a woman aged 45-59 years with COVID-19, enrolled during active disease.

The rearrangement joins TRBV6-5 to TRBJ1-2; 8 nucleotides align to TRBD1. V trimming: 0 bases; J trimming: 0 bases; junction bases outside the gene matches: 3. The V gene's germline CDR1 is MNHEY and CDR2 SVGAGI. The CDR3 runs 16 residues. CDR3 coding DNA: TGTGCCAGCAGTTACTCCCGGACAGGGCCTAACTATGGCTACACCTTC. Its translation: CASSYSRTGPNYGYTF.

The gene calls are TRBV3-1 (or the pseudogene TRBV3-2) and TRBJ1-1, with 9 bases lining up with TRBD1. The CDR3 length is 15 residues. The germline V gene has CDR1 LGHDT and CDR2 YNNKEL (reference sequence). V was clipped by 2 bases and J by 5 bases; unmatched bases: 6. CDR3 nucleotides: TGTGCCAGCAGCCAACCCGGGACAGGGCGGACTGAAGCTTTCTTT. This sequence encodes CASSQPGTGRTEAFF.

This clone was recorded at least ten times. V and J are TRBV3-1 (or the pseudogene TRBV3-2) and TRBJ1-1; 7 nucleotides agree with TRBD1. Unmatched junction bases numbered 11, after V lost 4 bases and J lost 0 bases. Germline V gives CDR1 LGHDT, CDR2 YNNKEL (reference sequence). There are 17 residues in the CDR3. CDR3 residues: CASSPSYGTAMNTEAFF. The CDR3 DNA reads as TGTGCCAGCAGCCCCTCCTACGGGACAGCAATGAACACTGAAGCTTTCTTT.

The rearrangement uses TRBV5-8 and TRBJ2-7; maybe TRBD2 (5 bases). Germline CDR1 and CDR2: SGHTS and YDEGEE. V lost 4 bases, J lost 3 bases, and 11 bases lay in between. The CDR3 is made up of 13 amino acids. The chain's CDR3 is CASSLGGGYEQYF. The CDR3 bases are TGTGCCAGCAGCCTCGGAGGCGGCTACGAGCAGTACTTC.

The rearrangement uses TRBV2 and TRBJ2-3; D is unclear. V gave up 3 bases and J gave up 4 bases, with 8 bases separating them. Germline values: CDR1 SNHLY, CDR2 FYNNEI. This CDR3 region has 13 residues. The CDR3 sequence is CASSDRSADTQYF. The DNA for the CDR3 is TGTGCCAGCAGTGACCGGAGCGCAGATACGCAGTATTTT.

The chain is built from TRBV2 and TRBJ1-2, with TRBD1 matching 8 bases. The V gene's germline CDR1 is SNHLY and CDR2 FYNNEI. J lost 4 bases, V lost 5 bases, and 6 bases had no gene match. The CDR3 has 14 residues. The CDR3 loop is CASSIQGVGYGYTF. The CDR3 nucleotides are TGTGCCAGCAGTATACAGGGGGTCGGCTATGGCTACACCTTC.

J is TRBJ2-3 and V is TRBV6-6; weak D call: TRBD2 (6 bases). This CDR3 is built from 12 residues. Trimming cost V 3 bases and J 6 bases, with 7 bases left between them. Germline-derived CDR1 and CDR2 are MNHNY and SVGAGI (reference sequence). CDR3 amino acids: CASSYGRDTQYF. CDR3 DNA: TGTGCCAGCAGTTATGGGAGGGATACGCAGTATTTT.

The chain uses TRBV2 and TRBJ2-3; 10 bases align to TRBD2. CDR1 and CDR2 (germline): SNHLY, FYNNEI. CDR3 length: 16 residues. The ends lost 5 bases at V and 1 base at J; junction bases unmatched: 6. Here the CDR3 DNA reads TGTGCCAGCAGTACCCGGACTAGCGGAGGCACAGATACGCAGTATTTT. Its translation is CASSTRTSGGTDTQYF. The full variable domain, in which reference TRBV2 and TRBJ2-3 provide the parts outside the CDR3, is EPEVTQTPSHQVTQMGQEVILRCVPISNHLYFYWYRQILGQKVEFLVSFYNNEISEKSEIFDDQFSVERPDGSNFTLKIRSTKLEDSAMYFCASSTRTSGGTDTQYFGPGTRLTVL.

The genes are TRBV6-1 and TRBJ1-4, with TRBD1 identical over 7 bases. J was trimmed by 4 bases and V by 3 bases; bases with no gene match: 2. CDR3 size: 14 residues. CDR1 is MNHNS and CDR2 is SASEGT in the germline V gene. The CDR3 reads CASSERGRNEKLFF. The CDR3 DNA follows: TGTGCCAGCAGTGAGAGGGGGCGTAATGAAAAACTGTTTTTT.

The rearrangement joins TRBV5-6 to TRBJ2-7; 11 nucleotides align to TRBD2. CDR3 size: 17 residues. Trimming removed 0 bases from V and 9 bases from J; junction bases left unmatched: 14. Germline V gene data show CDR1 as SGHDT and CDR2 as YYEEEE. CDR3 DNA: TGTGCCAGCAGCTTGGCCCTAGCGGGGGGCCCAGCAATAGGGCAGTACTTC. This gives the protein CASSLALAGGPAIGQYF.

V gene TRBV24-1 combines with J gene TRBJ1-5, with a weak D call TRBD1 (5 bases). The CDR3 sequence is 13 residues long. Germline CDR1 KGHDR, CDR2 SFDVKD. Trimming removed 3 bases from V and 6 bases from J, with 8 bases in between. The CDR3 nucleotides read TGTGCCACCAGTGATAGCAGGGTTCAGCCCCAGCATTTT. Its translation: CATSDSRVQPQHF.

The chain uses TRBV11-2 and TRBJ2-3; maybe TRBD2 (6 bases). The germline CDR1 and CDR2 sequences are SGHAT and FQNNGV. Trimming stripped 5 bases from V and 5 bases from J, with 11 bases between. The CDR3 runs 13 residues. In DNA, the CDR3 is TGTGCCAGCAGCCCCTCGGGGGTAGATACGCAGTATTTT. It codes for CASSPSGVDTQYF. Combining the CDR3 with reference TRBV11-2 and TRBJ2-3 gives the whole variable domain EAGVAQSPRYKIIEKRQSVAFWCNPISGHATLYWYQQILGQGPKLLIQFQNNGVVDDSQLPKDRFSAERLKGVDSTLKIQPAKLEDSAVYLCASSPSGVDTQYFGPGTRLTVL.

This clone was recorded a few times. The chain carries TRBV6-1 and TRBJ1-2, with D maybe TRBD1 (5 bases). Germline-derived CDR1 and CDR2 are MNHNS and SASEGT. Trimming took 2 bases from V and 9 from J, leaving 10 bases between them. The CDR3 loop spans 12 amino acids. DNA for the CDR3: TGTGCCAGCAGTGAATCCGGGGGAAGCTACACCTTC. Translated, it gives CASSESGGSYTF.

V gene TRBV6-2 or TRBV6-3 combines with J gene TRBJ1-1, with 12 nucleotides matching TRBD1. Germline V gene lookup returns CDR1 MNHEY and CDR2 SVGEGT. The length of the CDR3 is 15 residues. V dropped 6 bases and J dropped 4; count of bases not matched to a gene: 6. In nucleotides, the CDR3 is TGTGCCAGCAGCCGGGACAGGGGGCTGAGCACTGAAGCTTTCTTT. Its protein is CASSRDRGLSTEAFF.

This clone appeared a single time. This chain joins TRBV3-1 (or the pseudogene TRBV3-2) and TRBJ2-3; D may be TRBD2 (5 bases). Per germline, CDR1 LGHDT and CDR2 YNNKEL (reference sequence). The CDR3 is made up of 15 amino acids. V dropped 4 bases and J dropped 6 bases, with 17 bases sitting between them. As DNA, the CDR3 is TGTGCCAGCAGCCTTACCCCCCGGACTGGGGATACGCAGTATTTT. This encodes CASSLTPRTGDTQYF.

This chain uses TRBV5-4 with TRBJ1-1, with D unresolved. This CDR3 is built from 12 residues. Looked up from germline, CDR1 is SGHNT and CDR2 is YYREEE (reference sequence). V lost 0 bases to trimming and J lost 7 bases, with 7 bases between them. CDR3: CASSLGRLEAFF. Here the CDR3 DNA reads TGTGCCAGCAGCTTGGGCAGACTTGAAGCTTTCTTT.

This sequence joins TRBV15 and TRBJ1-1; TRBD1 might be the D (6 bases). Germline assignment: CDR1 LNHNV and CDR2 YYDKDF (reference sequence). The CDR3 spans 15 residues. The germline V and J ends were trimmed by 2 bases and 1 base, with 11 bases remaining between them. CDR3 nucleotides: TGTGCCACCAGCAGAAAAGGGACAACGAACACTGAAGCTTTCTTT. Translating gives CATSRKGTTNTEAFF.